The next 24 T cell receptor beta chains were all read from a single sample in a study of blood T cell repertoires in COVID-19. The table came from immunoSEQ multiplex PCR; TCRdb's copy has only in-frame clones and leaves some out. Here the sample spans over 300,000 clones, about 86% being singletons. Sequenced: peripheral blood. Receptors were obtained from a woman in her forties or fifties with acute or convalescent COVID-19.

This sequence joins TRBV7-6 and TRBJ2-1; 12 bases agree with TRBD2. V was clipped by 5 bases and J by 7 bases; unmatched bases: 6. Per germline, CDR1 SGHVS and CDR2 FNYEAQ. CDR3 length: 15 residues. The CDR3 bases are TGTGCCAGCAGCAGCACTAGCGGGGGGATTAATGAGCAGTTCTTC. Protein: CASSSTSGGINEQFF. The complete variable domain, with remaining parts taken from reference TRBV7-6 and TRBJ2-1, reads GAGVSQSPRYKVTKRGQDVALRCDPISGHVSLYWYRQALGQGPEFLTYFNYEAQQDKSGLPNDRFSAERPEGSISTLTIQRTEQRDSAMYRCASSSTSGGINEQFFGPGTRLTVL.

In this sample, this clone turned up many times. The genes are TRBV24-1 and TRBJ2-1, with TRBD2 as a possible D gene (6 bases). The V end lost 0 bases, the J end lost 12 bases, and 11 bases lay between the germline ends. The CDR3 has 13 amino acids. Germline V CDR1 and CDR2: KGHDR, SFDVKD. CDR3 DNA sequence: TGTGCCACCAGTGATTTGGGGGAGGATGGGCAGTTCTTC. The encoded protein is CATSDLGEDGQFF.

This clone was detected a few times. CDR3 coding DNA: TGCAGTGCTAGTGCAGGGGTGGGCACAGATACGCAGTATTTT. It encodes CSASAGVGTDTQYF. The chain carries TRBV20-1 and TRBJ2-3; D may be TRBD1 (6 bases). Germline V lookup: CDR1 DFQATT, CDR2 SNEGSKA (reference sequence). V was shortened by 3 bases and J by 1 base, with 11 bases between the two germline ends. The CDR3 has 14 residues.

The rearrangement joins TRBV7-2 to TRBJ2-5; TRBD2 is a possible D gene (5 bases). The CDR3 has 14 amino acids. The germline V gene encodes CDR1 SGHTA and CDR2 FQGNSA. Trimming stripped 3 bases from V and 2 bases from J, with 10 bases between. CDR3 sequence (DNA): TGTGCCAGCAGCTTCGGGTCGGGGCAAGAGACCCAGTACTTC. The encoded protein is CASSFGSGQETQYF.

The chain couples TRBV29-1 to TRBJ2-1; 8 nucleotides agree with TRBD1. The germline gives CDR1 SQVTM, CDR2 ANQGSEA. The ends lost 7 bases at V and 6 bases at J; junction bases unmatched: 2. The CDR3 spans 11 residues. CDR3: CSGTGGNEQFF. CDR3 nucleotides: TGCAGCGGAACAGGGGGCAATGAGCAGTTCTTC.

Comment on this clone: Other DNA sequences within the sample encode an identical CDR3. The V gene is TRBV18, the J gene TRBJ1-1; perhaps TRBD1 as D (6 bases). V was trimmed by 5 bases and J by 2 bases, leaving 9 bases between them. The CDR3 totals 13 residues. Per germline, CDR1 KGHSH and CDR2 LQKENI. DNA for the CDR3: TGTGCCAGCTCATTACAGGGTAACACTGAAGCTTTCTTT. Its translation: CASSLQGNTEAFF.

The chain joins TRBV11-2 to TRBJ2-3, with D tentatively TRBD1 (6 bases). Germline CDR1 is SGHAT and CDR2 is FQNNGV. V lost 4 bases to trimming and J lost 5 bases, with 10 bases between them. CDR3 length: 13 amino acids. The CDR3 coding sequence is TGTGCCAGCAGCTCGGACAGACGAGATACGCAGTATTTT. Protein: CASSSDRRDTQYF.

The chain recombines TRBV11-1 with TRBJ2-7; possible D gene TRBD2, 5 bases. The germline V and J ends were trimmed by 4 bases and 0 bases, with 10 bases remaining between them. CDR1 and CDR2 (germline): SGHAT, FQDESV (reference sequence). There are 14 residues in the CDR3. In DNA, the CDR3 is TGTGCCAGCAGCTCATCGCGGGCCTCCTACGAGCAGTACTTC. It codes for CASSSSRASYEQYF.

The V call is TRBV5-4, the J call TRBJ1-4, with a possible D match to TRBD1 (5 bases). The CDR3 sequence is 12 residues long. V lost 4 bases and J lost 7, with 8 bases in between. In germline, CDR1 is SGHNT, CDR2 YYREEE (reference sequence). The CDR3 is CASSRDFEKLFF. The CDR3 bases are TGTGCCAGCAGCCGGGACTTTGAAAAACTGTTTTTT. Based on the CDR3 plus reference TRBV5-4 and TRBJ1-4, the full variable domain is ETGVTQSPTHLIKTRGQQVTLRCSSQSGHNTVSWYQQALGQGPQFIFQYYREEENGRGNFPPRFSGLQFPNYSSELNVNALELDDSALYLCASSRDFEKLFFGSGTQLSVL.

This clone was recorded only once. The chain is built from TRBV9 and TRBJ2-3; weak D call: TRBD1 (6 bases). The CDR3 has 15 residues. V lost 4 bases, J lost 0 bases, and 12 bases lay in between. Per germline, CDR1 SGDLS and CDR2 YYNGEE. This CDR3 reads CASSKQGASTDTQYF. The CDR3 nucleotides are TGTGCCAGCAGCAAACAGGGCGCCAGCACAGATACGCAGTATTTT.

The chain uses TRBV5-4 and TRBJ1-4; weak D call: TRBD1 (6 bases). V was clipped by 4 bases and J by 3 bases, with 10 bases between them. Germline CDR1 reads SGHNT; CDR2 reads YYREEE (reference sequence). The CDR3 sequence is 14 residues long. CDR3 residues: CASSEGGSNEKLFF. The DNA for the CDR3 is TGTGCCAGCAGCGAGGGGGGGTCTAATGAAAAACTGTTTTTT.

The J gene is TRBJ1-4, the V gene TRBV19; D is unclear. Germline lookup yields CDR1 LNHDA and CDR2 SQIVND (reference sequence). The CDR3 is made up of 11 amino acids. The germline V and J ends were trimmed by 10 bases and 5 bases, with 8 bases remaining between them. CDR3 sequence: CATRVNEKLFF. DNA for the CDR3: TGTGCCACAAGAGTAAATGAAAAACTGTTTTTT.

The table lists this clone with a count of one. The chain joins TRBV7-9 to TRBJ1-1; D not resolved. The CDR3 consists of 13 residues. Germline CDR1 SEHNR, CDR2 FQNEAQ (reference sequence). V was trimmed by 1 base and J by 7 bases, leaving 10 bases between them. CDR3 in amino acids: CASSLDPGFEAFF. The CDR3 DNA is TGTGCCAGCAGCTTAGACCCCGGGTTTGAAGCTTTCTTT.

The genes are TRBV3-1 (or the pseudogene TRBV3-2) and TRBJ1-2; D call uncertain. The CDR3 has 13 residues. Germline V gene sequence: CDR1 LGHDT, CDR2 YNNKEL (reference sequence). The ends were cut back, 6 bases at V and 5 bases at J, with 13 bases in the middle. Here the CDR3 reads CASSPERSYGYTF. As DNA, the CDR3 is TGTGCCAGCAGTCCCGAGAGATCGTATGGCTACACCTTC.

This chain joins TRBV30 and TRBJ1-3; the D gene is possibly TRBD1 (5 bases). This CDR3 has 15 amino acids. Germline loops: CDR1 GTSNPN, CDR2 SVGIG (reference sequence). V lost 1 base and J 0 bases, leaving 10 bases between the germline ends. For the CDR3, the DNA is TGTGCCTGGAGTGATACAGGCAGCTCTGGAAACACCATATATTTT. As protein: CAWSDTGSSGNTIYF.

CDR3 in amino acids: CASSFNSRDTQYF. The CDR3 DNA reads TGTGCCAGCAGCTTTAACAGTAGGGATACGCAGTATTTT. J is TRBJ2-3 and V is TRBV7-3; D is unclear. Trimming shortened V by 3 bases and J by 6 bases, and 10 bases separated the two germline ends. The germline CDR1 and CDR2 sequences are SGHTA and FQGTGA. This CDR3 contains 13 residues. The full variable domain, rest sourced from reference TRBV7-3 and TRBJ2-3, is GAGVSQTPSNKVTEKGKYVELRCDPISGHTALYWYRQSLGQGPEFLIYFQGTGAADDSGLPNDRFFAVRPEGSVSTLKIQRTERGDSAVYLCASSFNSRDTQYFGPGTRLTVL.

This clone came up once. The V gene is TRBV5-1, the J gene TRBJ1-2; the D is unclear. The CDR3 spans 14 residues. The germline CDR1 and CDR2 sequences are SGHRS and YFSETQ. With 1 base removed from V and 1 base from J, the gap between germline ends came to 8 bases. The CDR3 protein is CASSLQQFNYGYTF. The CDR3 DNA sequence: TGCGCCAGCAGCTTGCAACAGTTTAACTATGGCTACACCTTC.

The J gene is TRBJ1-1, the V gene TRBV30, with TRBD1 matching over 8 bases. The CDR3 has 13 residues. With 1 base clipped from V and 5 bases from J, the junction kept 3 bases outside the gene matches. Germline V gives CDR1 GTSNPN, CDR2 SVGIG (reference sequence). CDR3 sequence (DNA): TGTGCCTGGAGTGCAGGGGGCGAAACTGAAGCTTTCTTT. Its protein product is CAWSAGGETEAFF. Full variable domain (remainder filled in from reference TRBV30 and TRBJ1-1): SQTIHQWPATLVQPVGSPLSLECTVEGTSNPNLYWYRQAAGRGLQLLFYSVGIGQISSEVPQNLSASRPQDRQFILSSKKLLLSDSGFYLCAWSAGGETEAFFGQGTRLTVV.

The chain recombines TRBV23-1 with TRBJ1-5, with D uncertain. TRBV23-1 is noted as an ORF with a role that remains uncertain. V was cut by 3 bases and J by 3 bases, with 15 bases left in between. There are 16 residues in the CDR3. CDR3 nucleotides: TGCGCCAGCAGTCACTCCCCCCAGAATGACAATCAGCCCCAGCATTTT. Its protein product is CASSHSPQNDNQPQHF.

The DNA of the CDR3 is TGCGCCAGCAGAGAGACTAGCGGGATGAATGAGCAGTTCTTC. It codes for CASRETSGMNEQFF. The rearrangement uses TRBV5-1 and TRBJ2-1; 11 nucleotides match TRBD2. From germline, CDR1 is SGHRS and CDR2 YFSETQ. The CDR3 extends over 14 amino acids. With 5 bases clipped from V and 7 bases from J, the junction kept 5 bases outside the gene matches.

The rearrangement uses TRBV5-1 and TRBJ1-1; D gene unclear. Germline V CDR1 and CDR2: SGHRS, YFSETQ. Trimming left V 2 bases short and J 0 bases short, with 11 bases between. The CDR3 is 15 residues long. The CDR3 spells CASSFSPQMNTEAFF. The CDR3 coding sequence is TGCGCCAGCAGCTTTTCTCCACAGATGAACACTGAAGCTTTCTTT.

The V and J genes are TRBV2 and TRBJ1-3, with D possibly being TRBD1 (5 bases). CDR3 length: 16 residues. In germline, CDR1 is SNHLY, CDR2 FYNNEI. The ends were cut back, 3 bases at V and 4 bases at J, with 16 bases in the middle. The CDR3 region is CASSDRSGGVGNTIYF. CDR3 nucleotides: TGTGCCAGCAGTGATAGGTCGGGGGGTGTAGGAAACACCATATATTTT.

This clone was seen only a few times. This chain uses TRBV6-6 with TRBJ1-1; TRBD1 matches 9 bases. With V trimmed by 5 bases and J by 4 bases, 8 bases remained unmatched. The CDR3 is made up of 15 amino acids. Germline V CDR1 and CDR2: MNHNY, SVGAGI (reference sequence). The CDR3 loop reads CASSEDRGSGTEAFF. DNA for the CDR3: TGTGCCAGCAGTGAGGACAGGGGATCGGGCACTGAAGCTTTCTTT.

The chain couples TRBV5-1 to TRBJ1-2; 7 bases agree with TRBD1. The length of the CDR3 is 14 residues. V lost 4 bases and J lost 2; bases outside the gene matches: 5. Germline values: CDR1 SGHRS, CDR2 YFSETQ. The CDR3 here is CASSPGTENYGYTF. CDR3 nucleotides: TGCGCCAGCAGCCCGGGGACAGAGAACTATGGCTACACCTTC.